The 8 T cell receptor beta chains reported below all come from one sample, sequenced in a study of T cells in Graves' hyperthyroidism and ophthalmopathy. The investigators amplified TCR beta CDR3 regions from RNA transcripts. TCR CDR3 regions were first amplified by RT-PCR with HTBI primers. TCRdb called the multiplex PCR reads again in MiXCR, with one record for every CDR3 protein. The data contain about 380,000 distinct CDR3 sequences, approximately 17% of them singletons. Sequencing was done on a sample of blood. The receptors stem from a man between 18 and 35 years old with Graves' ophthalmopathy.

This clonotype was found a few times. This sequence joins TRBV4-1 and TRBJ1-6, with a tentative D call TRBD1 (5 bases). CDR1 and CDR2 (germline): MGHRA, YSYEKL. The CDR3 extends over 18 amino acids. V shed 1 base and J shed 6 bases, with 19 bases lying between them. The CDR3 loop reads CASSQVPSNGGGNSPLHF. The CDR3 nucleotides are TGCGCCAGCAGCCAAGTCCCGTCCAACGGGGGGGGTAATTCACCCCTCCACTTT.

The rearrangement joins TRBV28 to TRBJ2-7; 11 nucleotides align to TRBD2. The CDR3 covers 16 residues. V dropped 3 bases and J dropped 0; count of bases not matched to a gene: 4. Germline values: CDR1 MDHEN, CDR2 SYDVKM. The CDR3 DNA follows: TGTGCCAGCAGTTTGACTAGCGGGGCCCACTCCTACGAGCAGTACTTC. It yields the protein CASSLTSGAHSYEQYF.

The chain uses TRBV7-9 and TRBJ2-7; 13 positions agree with TRBD2. Germline CDR1 is SEHNR and CDR2 is FQNEAQ (reference sequence). Trimming took 5 bases from V and 3 from J; bases not matched to a gene: 10. This CDR3 has 17 residues. The CDR3 nucleotides are TGTGCCAGCAGCGATTCCGGGACTAGCGGGGCTATCTACGAGCAGTACTTC. This sequence encodes CASSDSGTSGAIYEQYF.

This clonotype was seen ten or more times. The chain employs TRBV24-1 and TRBJ1-1; 7 bases align to TRBD1. The CDR3 has 13 amino acids. Germline V gene data show CDR1 as KGHDR and CDR2 as SFDVKD. V dropped 6 bases and J dropped 5; count of bases not matched to a gene: 5. Written as DNA, the CDR3 is TGTGCCACCAGTCAGGGGGGGGGGACTGAAGCTTTCTTT. Its protein is CATSQGGGTEAFF.

This clonotype was picked up many times. V and J are TRBV6-1 and TRBJ1-2; D perhaps matches TRBD1 (5 bases). This CDR3 has 15 amino acids. Trimming took off 9 bases at V and 4 bases at J, with 21 bases between the two ends. The germline V gene has CDR1 MNHNS and CDR2 SASEGT. CDR3 sequence (DNA): TGTGCCAGTACTGCCGGGGCGGAGGTGGGCTATGGCTACACCTTC. It is translated as CASTAGAEVGYGYTF.

This clonotype was counted ten times or more. The chain has TRBV5-1 and TRBJ2-3; 9 positions match TRBD2. This CDR3 region has 16 residues. CDR1 is SGHRS and CDR2 is YFSETQ in the germline V gene. Trimming cost V 6 bases and J 5 bases; bases outside gene matches: 13. The CDR3 nucleotides are TGCGCCAGCACCTTAGGCGCGGGGGGGCCGGTAGATACGCAGTATTTT. Encoded protein: CASTLGAGGPVDTQYF.

This clonotype was detected a few times. The chain uses TRBV2 and TRBJ2-1, with TRBD1 matching over 10 bases. From germline, CDR1 is SNHLY and CDR2 FYNNEI. J lost 15 bases, V lost 6 bases, and 5 bases had no gene match. There are 11 residues in the CDR3. This CDR3 is CASSDRGRWFF. The CDR3 region has the DNA TGTGCCAGCAGCGACAGGGGGCGGTGGTTCTTC. Full variable domain (remainder filled in from reference TRBV2 and TRBJ2-1): EPEVTQTPSHQVTQMGQEVILRCVPISNHLYFYWYRQILGQKVEFLVSFYNNEISEKSEIFDDQFSVERPDGSNFTLKIRSTKLEDSAMYFCASSDRGRWFFGPGTRLTVL.

This clonotype was seen many times. V usage is TRBV3-1 and J usage is TRBJ1-1; D may be TRBD1 (5 bases). Between the trimmed V and J ends, which lost 4 bases and 1 base, there was a span of 7 bases. Germline V CDR1 and CDR2: LGHDT, YNNKEL (reference sequence). CDR3 length: 13 residues. The CDR3 here is CASSRGTNTEAFF. The CDR3 DNA follows: TGTGCCAGCAGCCGGGGGACGAACACTGAAGCTTTCTTT.